The clone carrying this T cell receptor (beta chain) occurred many times. Germline lookup yields CDR1 SNHLY and CDR2 FYNNEI. The CDR3 has 13 amino acids. V shed 3 bases and J shed 6 bases, with 11 bases lying between them. Hyperthyroidism patients were newly diagnosed, had disease duration under 2 months, and were aged 18 to 65 years. The data derive from a study of T cells in Graves' hyperthyroidism and ophthalmopathy. TCR beta CDR3 sequences were amplified from RNA transcripts. With the HTBI primer set, the TCR CDR3 went through a first round of RT-PCR. TCRdb fed the multiplex PCR reads into MiXCR, producing one record per CDR3 protein. In the table there are nearly 600,000 distinct CDR3 sequences, approximately 13% of which are singletons.

The material sequenced was blood. The chain couples TRBV2 to TRBJ1-2; no clear D gene. The TCR was taken from a woman aged 30 to 39 with Graves' hyperthyroidism that later progressed to Graves' ophthalmopathy. For the CDR3, the DNA is TGTGCCAGCAGTGACTTCCTGAGCGATGGCTACACCTTC. Its translation: CASSDFLSDGYTF.